A selection of T cell receptor beta chains follows, all from one sample in a study of blood T cells in healthy people across ages. Each CDR3 protein is one row after TCRdb ran MiXCR on the 5' RACE reads. The sample has around 1,800,000 distinct CDR3 sequences; around 40% are singletons. Source material: blood. Receptors originate from a human donor in good health. Each CDR3 is given with its conserved first and last residue. Each record gives: V gene, clone size, D gene, J gene, CDR3 DNA, CDR3 protein. The D gene is left open where the match is weak. Clone size appears in some rows only: once, few, many, or a class for an expanded clone.

v_gene: TRBV7-2
abundance: NA
d_gene: NA
j_gene: TRBJ1-2
CDR3nt: TGTGCCATCAGCTTAGCAGGGAACTCATTTGGCTACACCTTC
CDR3aa: CAISLAGNSFGYTF

v_gene: TRBV12-3/TRBV12-4
abundance: NA
d_gene: TRBD1
j_gene: TRBJ1-5
CDR3nt: TGTGCCAGCAGTCAAGGGCCCTGGACAGGCGGGAGGAATCCGCCCCAGCATTTT
CDR3aa: CASSQGPWTGGRNPPQHF

v_gene: TRBV7-2
abundance: few
d_gene: NA
j_gene: TRBJ2-1
CDR3nt: TGTGCCAGCAGCTTAGTAGGGTCTCCCTTGGATGAGCAGTTCTTC
CDR3aa: CASSLVGSPLDEQFF

v_gene: TRBV29-1
abundance: many
d_gene: TRBD1
j_gene: TRBJ2-1
CDR3nt: TGCAGCGCGGGACAGGGCCTGTCCTACAATGAGCAGTTCTTC
CDR3aa: CSAGQGLSYNEQFF

v_gene: TRBV7-2
abundance: few
d_gene: NA
j_gene: TRBJ1-2
CDR3nt: TGTGCCAGCAGCCCCTCTACAGGGTTGGGCGGCTACACCTTC
CDR3aa: CASSPSTGLGGYTF

v_gene: TRBV5-1
abundance: few
d_gene: NA
j_gene: TRBJ2-3
CDR3nt: TGCGCCAGCAGCTTGGTGACTCCTAGCACAGATACGCAGTATTTT
CDR3aa: CASSLVTPSTDTQYF

v_gene: TRBV7-9
abundance: NA
d_gene: NA
j_gene: TRBJ2-7
CDR3nt: TGTGCCAGCAGGTCCTCCGGCGGCGAGCAGTACTTC
CDR3aa: CASRSSGGEQYF

v_gene: TRBV11-1
abundance: NA
d_gene: NA
j_gene: TRBJ1-2
CDR3nt: TGTGCCAGCAGCTTAGCATCAGGGTTCAGTGCTGGCTACACCTTC
CDR3aa: CASSLASGFSAGYTF

v_gene: TRBV27
abundance: NA
d_gene: NA
j_gene: TRBJ2-7
CDR3nt: TGTGCCAGCAACAAAACTCCCGGGAGTGCCGAGCAGTACTTC
CDR3aa: CASNKTPGSAEQYF

v_gene: TRBV13
abundance: NA
d_gene: TRBD1
j_gene: TRBJ1-1
CDR3nt: TGTGCCAGCAGCTTAAACGACAGGGCACTCACTGAAGCTTTCTTT
CDR3aa: CASSLNDRALTEAFF

v_gene: TRBV20-1
abundance: few
d_gene: TRBD2
j_gene: TRBJ2-1
CDR3nt: TGCAGTGCTAGGGGACTAGCGGGGGGATACAATGAGCAGTTCTTC
CDR3aa: CSARGLAGGYNEQFF

v_gene: TRBV2
abundance: NA
d_gene: NA
j_gene: TRBJ2-7
CDR3nt: TGTGCCAGCAGTGATAGGCCTGGAGGTTGGTACGAGCAGTACTTC
CDR3aa: CASSDRPGGWYEQYF

v_gene: TRBV7-2
abundance: NA
d_gene: TRBD2
j_gene: TRBJ2-3
CDR3nt: TGTGCCAGCAGCTTAGAACGGTGGGGGACTAGCGGACCCACAGATACGCAGTATTTT
CDR3aa: CASSLERWGTSGPTDTQYF

v_gene: TRBV20-1
abundance: NA
d_gene: TRBD1
j_gene: TRBJ2-1
CDR3nt: TGCAGTGCTAGCGACAGGGGCTCCTACAATGAGCAGTTCTTC
CDR3aa: CSASDRGSYNEQFF

v_gene: TRBV12-3/TRBV12-4
abundance: few
d_gene: NA
j_gene: TRBJ1-2
CDR3nt: TGTGCCAGCAGTTTAATGGGGGCTGCTAACTATGGCTACACCTTC
CDR3aa: CASSLMGAANYGYTF

v_gene: TRBV27
abundance: NA
d_gene: NA
j_gene: TRBJ2-4
CDR3nt: TGTGCCAGCAGTTCCCGCAGGGTGGCCAAAAACATTCAGTACTTC
CDR3aa: CASSSRRVAKNIQYF

v_gene: TRBV6-6
abundance: few
d_gene: NA
j_gene: TRBJ2-5
CDR3nt: TGTGCCAGCAGTTACTCGACCTCTACGGGGGCTCAAGAGACCCAGTACTTC
CDR3aa: CASSYSTSTGAQETQYF

v_gene: TRBV21-1
abundance: NA
d_gene: NA
j_gene: TRBJ2-2
CDR3nt: TGTGCCAGCAGCAAAGGCGGGAAGAGGGCTGGGGAGCTGTTTTTT
CDR3aa: CASSKGGKRAGELFF

v_gene: TRBV28
abundance: few
d_gene: NA
j_gene: TRBJ2-7
CDR3nt: TGTGCCAGCAGTTTGGTTGGGGGCCACGAGCAGTACTTC
CDR3aa: CASSLVGGHEQYF

v_gene: TRBV7-2
abundance: few
d_gene: NA
j_gene: TRBJ2-1
CDR3nt: TGTGCCAGCAGCCTCGGGACCGGATGGGGTAATGAGCAGTTCTTC
CDR3aa: CASSLGTGWGNEQFF

v_gene: TRBV30
abundance: NA
d_gene: NA
j_gene: TRBJ2-3
CDR3nt: TGTGCCTGGAGTCTACTTGGGAGCGGTACCACAGATACGCAGTATTTT
CDR3aa: CAWSLLGSGTTDTQYF

v_gene: TRBV29-1
abundance: NA
d_gene: NA
j_gene: TRBJ2-7
CDR3nt: TGCAGCGTTAAGATTGGCGAGCAGTACTTC
CDR3aa: CSVKIGEQYF

v_gene: TRBV5-1
abundance: few
d_gene: TRBD1
j_gene: TRBJ2-7
CDR3nt: TGCGCCTGCAGCTTGGGCGACAGGGATATCGACGAGCAGTACTTC
CDR3aa: CACSLGDRDIDEQYF

v_gene: TRBV28
abundance: NA
d_gene: NA
j_gene: TRBJ2-6
CDR3nt: TGTGCCAGCAGTACTGCCTCCTCTGGGGCCAACGTCCTGACTTTC
CDR3aa: CASSTASSGANVLTF

v_gene: TRBV28
abundance: NA
d_gene: TRBD1
j_gene: TRBJ1-2
CDR3nt: TGTGCCAGCAGTTTAGGGGACAGGGACGGAGGCTACACCTTC
CDR3aa: CASSLGDRDGGYTF

v_gene: TRBV4-1
abundance: NA
d_gene: TRBD1
j_gene: TRBJ1-3
CDR3nt: TGCGCCAGCACCGTATCGACAGGGGATGGAAACACCATATATTTT
CDR3aa: CASTVSTGDGNTIYF

v_gene: TRBV12-3/TRBV12-4
abundance: NA
d_gene: TRBD1
j_gene: TRBJ2-5
CDR3nt: TGTGCCAGCAGACCCCGGGACAGAGTTCAAGAGACCCAGTACTTC
CDR3aa: CASRPRDRVQETQYF

v_gene: TRBV28
abundance: NA
d_gene: TRBD1
j_gene: TRBJ1-5
CDR3nt: TGTGCCACCAGAAAGACAGGGTATGGCAATCAGCCCCAGCATTTT
CDR3aa: CATRKTGYGNQPQHF

v_gene: TRBV12-3/TRBV12-4
abundance: few
d_gene: TRBD2
j_gene: TRBJ2-1
CDR3nt: TGTGCCAGCAGTCGAGCACCCTGGGGGGGCAATGAGCAGTTCTTC
CDR3aa: CASSRAPWGGNEQFF

v_gene: TRBV20-1
abundance: NA
d_gene: TRBD1
j_gene: TRBJ1-4
CDR3nt: TGCAGTGCTAGAGTTGAACCCGGGACAGGGTATGAAAAACTGTTTTTT
CDR3aa: CSARVEPGTGYEKLFF

v_gene: TRBV15
abundance: NA
d_gene: TRBD1
j_gene: TRBJ2-7
CDR3nt: TGTGCCACCAGCGTCCTCGGGACAGGGTTCTCCTACGAGCAGTACTTC
CDR3aa: CATSVLGTGFSYEQYF

v_gene: TRBV5-6
abundance: NA
d_gene: NA
j_gene: TRBJ2-1
CDR3nt: TGTGCCAGCAGCCCAACTCGGCATGAGCAGTTCTTC
CDR3aa: CASSPTRHEQFF

v_gene: TRBV27
abundance: few
d_gene: NA
j_gene: TRBJ2-7
CDR3nt: TGTGCCAGCAGTAACCTGATTGGGGACGAGCAGTACTTC
CDR3aa: CASSNLIGDEQYF

v_gene: TRBV7-9
abundance: NA
d_gene: NA
j_gene: TRBJ1-2
CDR3nt: TGTGCCAGCAGCTCTTCAATTCGACAGGCCAGTGAATCTGGTGGCTACACCTTC
CDR3aa: CASSSSIRQASESGGYTF

v_gene: TRBV18
abundance: NA
d_gene: TRBD1
j_gene: TRBJ1-2
CDR3nt: TGTGCCAGCTCACAACCGGGACAGGGGAAATATGGCTACACCTTC
CDR3aa: CASSQPGQGKYGYTF

v_gene: TRBV27
abundance: few
d_gene: NA
j_gene: TRBJ1-5
CDR3nt: TGTGCCAGCAGTAGTCGGGCAGACAGCCGCAATCAGCCCCAGCATTTT
CDR3aa: CASSSRADSRNQPQHF

v_gene: TRBV7-9
abundance: NA
d_gene: NA
j_gene: TRBJ1-2
CDR3nt: TGTGCCAGCAGCTCCCCCACGCGGTTAGCACTCAACTATGGCTACACCTTC
CDR3aa: CASSSPTRLALNYGYTF

v_gene: TRBV7-2
abundance: NA
d_gene: NA
j_gene: TRBJ1-5
CDR3nt: TGTACCAGCACCTCGGGGCAGAGGAGCAATCAGCCCCAGCATTTT
CDR3aa: CTSTSGQRSNQPQHF

v_gene: TRBV5-1
abundance: few
d_gene: NA
j_gene: TRBJ2-3
CDR3nt: TGCGCCAGCAGCTTGCAACGCGCAAACACAGATACGCAGTATTTT
CDR3aa: CASSLQRANTDTQYF

v_gene: TRBV4-2
abundance: few
d_gene: NA
j_gene: TRBJ2-5
CDR3nt: TGTGCCAGCAGCCAAGAGATAGGCGGGTATCAGACCCAGTACTTC
CDR3aa: CASSQEIGGYQTQYF

v_gene: TRBV7-2
abundance: NA
d_gene: NA
j_gene: TRBJ2-5
CDR3nt: TGTGCCAGCAGCTTAGCCAGCGGCAGGGGGGGAAAGGCGCAGTACTTC
CDR3aa: CASSLASGRGGKAQYF

v_gene: TRBV30
abundance: NA
d_gene: NA
j_gene: TRBJ1-6
CDR3nt: TGTGCCTGGAACCCGGGGGGAAGGCCCCTCCACTTT
CDR3aa: CAWNPGGRPLHF